The sequence of this TCR beta chain was determined in a study of OX40 agonist ivuxolimab in advanced cancers. Study-wide background: The dose-escalation cohort was approximately 81% male, with a mean age of 60 years, ranging about 23 to 90.

Generated by immunoSEQ multiplex PCR, the TCRdb table keeps only in-frame clones and is missing some. The data contain roughly 59,000 clones, approximately 91% of them singletons. It was autoimmune disease history or systemic immunosuppression that excluded patients. The CDR3 length is 18 residues. Germline trimming cut 7 bases from V and 3 bases from J; bases unmatched to any gene: 13. Germline CDR1 reads MDHEN; CDR2 reads SYDVKM. The chain recombines TRBV28 with TRBJ2-6; 9 nucleotides match TRBD2. The material was CD4+ or CD8+ T cells sorted from blood, obtained in a trial of the OX40 agonist ivuxolimab. The origin of this receptor is an adult with an advanced solid tumor such as melanoma, head and neck, liver or kidney cancer. The CDR3, as DNA: TGTGCCAGCACGCAGCGGGGGGCCCCCCTGGGTGGGGCCAACGTCCTGACTTTC. Translated: CASTQRGAPLGGANVLTF.